The 20 T cell receptor beta chains below all came from one sample that was sequenced in a study of blood T cell repertoires in COVID-19. Assay used: immunoSEQ multiplex PCR; TCRdb lists only in-frame clones, some missing. Among 500,000 or so clones listed, about 85% were seen once. The sample taken for sequencing was PBMCs or T cells enriched from blood (not recorded which). The source of these receptors is a woman younger than 30 who had recovered from COVID-19.

V is TRBV29-1 and J is TRBJ1-2; D is possibly TRBD1 (5 bases). The V and J ends lost 7 bases and 7 bases respectively, with 16 bases between them. Germline V gene sequence: CDR1 SQVTM, CDR2 ANQGSEA. The CDR3 runs to 12 residues. The CDR3 region is CSALRGWGGYTF. CDR3 bases: TGCAGCGCCCTCCGGGGGTGGGGTGGCTACACCTTC.

The J gene is TRBJ1-2, the V gene TRBV2, with 7 nucleotides matching TRBD1. From germline, CDR1 is SNHLY and CDR2 FYNNEI. This CDR3 is built from 19 residues. The J segment lost 2 bases and the V segment lost 6 bases, leaving 21 bases of the junction unmatched. For the CDR3, the DNA is TGTGCCAGCAGCCCGACTCGTGCTCTACCGGGACAGATAAACTATGGCTACACCTTC. Its protein is CASSPTRALPGQINYGYTF.

The chain uses TRBV4-2 and TRBJ2-5; TRBD2 matches at 8 bases. This CDR3 has 16 amino acids. Germline-derived CDR1 and CDR2 are LGHNA and YNFKEQ. V lost 0 bases to trimming and J lost 1 base; unmatched junction nucleotides: 4. Here the CDR3 reads CASSQDRSGGQETQYF. In DNA, the CDR3 is TGTGCCAGCAGCCAAGACAGGAGCGGGGGCCAAGAGACCCAGTACTTC.

The J gene is TRBJ1-1, the V gene TRBV5-1; TRBD1 aligns across 7 bases. The CDR3 runs to 15 residues. J lost 0 bases, V lost 4 bases, and 6 bases had no gene match. Germline V gene data show CDR1 as SGHRS and CDR2 as YFSETQ. The CDR3 sequence: CASSPPGQMNTEAFF. CDR3 sequence (DNA): TGCGCCAGCAGCCCCCCGGGACAGATGAACACTGAAGCTTTCTTT.

This chain uses TRBV14 with TRBJ2-4, with D maybe TRBD1 (6 bases). The CDR3 loop spans 16 amino acids. Per germline, CDR1 SGHDN and CDR2 FVKESK. Trimming pared 0 bases from V and 0 bases from J, leaving 9 bases between. The CDR3 reads CASSQDRGVAKNIQYF. The CDR3 DNA sequence: TGTGCCAGCAGCCAAGACAGGGGCGTAGCCAAAAACATTCAGTACTTC.

The genes are TRBV9 and TRBJ1-4; D may be TRBD1 (6 bases). This CDR3 spans 18 amino acids. CDR1 SGDLS and CDR2 YYNGEE come from the germline V gene. V was cut by 2 bases and J by 3 bases, with 20 bases left in between. The CDR3 here is CASSVGYFTRGANEKLFF. Written as DNA, the CDR3 is TGTGCCAGCAGCGTCGGATACTTCACCAGGGGAGCTAATGAAAAACTGTTTTTT.

This clone was seen more than once but under ten times. This sequence joins TRBV11-3 and TRBJ2-7; D is uncertain. The germline V gene has CDR1 SGHNT and CDR2 YENEEA. The CDR3 extends over 14 amino acids. V was clipped by 5 bases and J by 0 bases, with 11 bases between them. DNA of the CDR3: TGTGCCAGCAGCCCCGACTCCGTCTCCTACGAGCAGTACTTC. Translation gives CASSPDSVSYEQYF.

The CDR3 region is CASRRTGEGEQYF. The DNA for the CDR3 is TGTGCCAGCAGACGGACAGGGGAAGGCGAGCAGTACTTC. This chain joins TRBV6-5 and TRBJ2-7; 9 positions agree with TRBD1. CDR3 length equals 13 residues. Germline V gene data show CDR1 as MNHEY and CDR2 as SVGAGI. The V segment lost 6 bases and the J segment 6 bases; nucleotides outside the gene matches: 6.

The rearrangement uses TRBV5-4 and TRBJ2-1; the match to TRBD2 covers 8 bases. CDR1 is SGHNT, CDR2 YYREEE, per germline (reference sequence). V lost 4 bases and J lost 7; bases outside the gene matches: 10. CDR3 size: 15 residues. CDR3 DNA: TGTGCCAGCAGCGGATCCGGGACTAGGTCAAATGAGCAGTTCTTC. This gives the protein CASSGSGTRSNEQFF.

This clone was seen once. V and J are TRBV30 and TRBJ2-5; a weak D match, TRBD2 (5 bases). V dropped 0 bases and J dropped 1 base, with 6 bases sitting between them. CDR1 GTSNPN and CDR2 SVGIG come from the germline V gene (reference sequence). The CDR3 loop spans 13 amino acids. The CDR3, as DNA: TGTGCCTGGAGTGTCGGGGTCCAAGAGACCCAGTACTTC. Protein product: CAWSVGVQETQYF.

The V call is TRBV14, the J call TRBJ2-7, with a possible D match to TRBD1 (6 bases). The CDR3 is 15 amino acids. V was cut by 1 base and J by 2 bases, with 12 bases left in between. Germline V gives CDR1 SGHDN, CDR2 FVKESK. DNA of the CDR3: TGTGCCAGCAGCCAAGTTGGGGGACATCCCTACGAGCAGTACTTC. Its translation is CASSQVGGHPYEQYF.

The J gene is TRBJ2-2, the V gene TRBV2, with TRBD1 matching 9 bases. Germline V gene lookup returns CDR1 SNHLY and CDR2 FYNNEI. CDR3 length: 14 amino acids. With 8 bases clipped from V and 4 bases from J, the junction kept 5 bases outside the gene matches. The CDR3 region has the DNA TGTGCCAGCGGGGACAGGGAGGGCACCGGGGAGCTGTTTTTT. Translated: CASGDREGTGELFF. Drawing the rest from reference TRBV2 and TRBJ2-2, the complete variable domain is EPEVTQTPSHQVTQMGQEVILRCVPISNHLYFYWYRQILGQKVEFLVSFYNNEISEKSEIFDDQFSVERPDGSNFTLKIRSTKLEDSAMYFCASGDREGTGELFFGEGSRLTVL.

The chain carries TRBV10-3 and TRBJ1-5; possible D gene TRBD1, 5 bases. Trimming stripped 4 bases from V and 7 bases from J, with 14 bases between. The CDR3 is 14 residues long. CDR1 and CDR2 from the germline V gene are ENHRY and SYGVKD. The CDR3 DNA is TGTGCCATCAGTGTCGGGGGATCCGGGCAGCCCCAGCATTTT. Amino acid sequence: CAISVGGSGQPQHF.

This clone was observed a single time. The rearrangement joins TRBV4-2 to TRBJ2-3; weak D call: TRBD1 (6 bases). Germline CDR1 LGHNA, CDR2 YNFKEQ. The CDR3 is 15 amino acids. Trimming left V 4 bases short and J 4 bases short, with 15 bases between. The CDR3 is CASSLLTQGPDTQYF. The CDR3 DNA is TGTGCCAGCAGCCTCCTTACACAGGGCCCAGATACGCAGTATTTT.

The V gene is TRBV7-2, the J gene TRBJ2-1; 9 positions agree with TRBD2. The V and J ends lost 2 bases and 4 bases, in that order; junction bases with no gene match: 3. The CDR3 is 15 amino acids. Germline V CDR1 and CDR2: SGHTA, FQGNSA. CDR3 region: CASSLSSGGYNEQFF. CDR3 sequence (DNA): TGTGCCAGCAGCTTAAGTAGCGGGGGATACAATGAGCAGTTCTTC.

On this clone itself: The same CDR3 also results from other DNA sequences found in this sample. V and J are TRBV3-1 (or the pseudogene TRBV3-2) and TRBJ2-3; D is unclear. The CDR3 spans 14 residues. V lost 0 bases and J lost 0, with 4 bases in between. Germline CDR1 and CDR2: LGHDT and YNNKEL (reference sequence). CDR3 sequence (DNA): TGTGCCAGCAGCCAAGATCCGAGCACAGATACGCAGTATTTT. Protein sequence: CASSQDPSTDTQYF.

The chain joins TRBV27 to TRBJ2-7; 7 positions match TRBD1. V gave up 7 bases and J gave up 6 bases; unmatched junction bases: 12. This CDR3 has 14 amino acids. Germline V lookup: CDR1 MNHEY, CDR2 SMNVEV (reference sequence). CDR3 DNA sequence: TGTGCCAGCACCCCAGACAGGGCCGTTGGCGAGCAGTACTTC. Its protein product is CASTPDRAVGEQYF.

This clone was observed a single time. The V call is TRBV30, the J call TRBJ2-7; 9 bases fit TRBD2. Germline lookup yields CDR1 GTSNPN and CDR2 SVGIG (reference sequence). J gave up 3 bases and V 3 bases, and 6 bases lay outside the gene matches. This CDR3 has 14 amino acids. Written as DNA, the CDR3 is TGTGCCTGGAGCCCACTAGCGGGTTTCTACGAGCAGTACTTC. This sequence encodes CAWSPLAGFYEQYF.

The V call is TRBV5-1, the J call TRBJ1-1; 8 bases agree with TRBD1. CDR1 SGHRS and CDR2 YFSETQ come from the germline V gene. Trimming cost V 3 bases and J 1 base; bases outside gene matches: 2. The CDR3 has 14 amino acids. DNA of the CDR3: TGCGCCAGCAGCTGGGACAGGAGGAACACTGAAGCTTTCTTT. Encoded protein: CASSWDRRNTEAFF.

This chain joins TRBV19 and TRBJ1-5; a weak D match, TRBD1 (5 bases). V was shortened by 7 bases and J by 2 bases, with 18 bases between the two germline ends. The germline gives CDR1 LNHDA, CDR2 SQIVND (reference sequence). The CDR3 totals 16 residues. The CDR3 spells CASTSDSPGGNQPQHF. DNA of the CDR3: TGTGCCAGTACCAGCGACAGCCCGGGGGGCAATCAGCCCCAGCATTTT. Full variable domain (missing parts from reference TRBV19 and TRBJ1-5): DGGITQSPKYLFRKEGQNVTLSCEQNLNHDAMYWYRQDPGQGLRLIYYSQIVNDFQKGDIAEGYSVSREKKESFPLTVTSAQKNPTAFYLCASTSDSPGGNQPQHFGDGTRLSIL.